A selection of T cell receptor beta chains follows, all from one sample in a study of cytomegalovirus exposure and HLA in healthy donors. Some clones are missing from TCRdb's copy, which holds only in-frame ones; the method was immunoSEQ multiplex PCR. The data show approximately 110,000 clones, about nine tenths seen once. What was sequenced was PBMCs. The receptors were gathered from a woman under 30 in good health and CMV-seronegative. The CDR3 runs from the conserved cysteine through the conserved F or W. Each record gives: V gene, J gene, CDR3 length, clone size, D gene, CDR3 protein, CDR3 DNA. The D gene is left open where the match is weak. Some rows have no size entry. The others give once, few or many, or a class for an expanded clone.

>TRBV30|TRBJ2-5|15|-|-
CAWSVPSVRTGTQYF
TGTGCCTGGAGTGTACCTTCGGTGCGGACTGGGACCCAGTACTTC
>TRBV9|TRBJ1-4|14|-|TRBD1
CASSATTGEEKLFF
TGTGCCAGCAGCGCGACGACAGGGGAGGAAAAACTGTTTTTT
>TRBV28|TRBJ1-2|16|-|-
CASSSVRGYPNYGYTF
TGTGCCAGCAGCTCCGTTAGGGGTTATCCTAACTATGGCTACACCTTC
>TRBV28|TRBJ1-3|18|-|-
CASSRTGILALSGNTIYF
TGTGCCAGCAGCAGAACCGGGATCCTAGCCTTGTCTGGAAACACCATATATTTT
>TRBV7-9|TRBJ2-1|14|-|-
CASSFQGGPNEQFF
TGTGCCAGCAGCTTCCAGGGGGGTCCCAATGAGCAGTTCTTC
>TRBV25-1|TRBJ2-3|11|-|-
CASSVGEAKYF
TGTGCCAGCAGTGTAGGTGAAGCGAAGTATTTT
>TRBV27|TRBJ2-2|16|-|-
CASSLVWEANTGELFF
TGTGCCAGCAGTTTAGTTTGGGAGGCGAACACCGGGGAGCTGTTTTTT
>TRBV5-4|TRBJ2-4|17|-|TRBD1
CASSSGTGAEGKNIQYF
TGTGCCAGCAGCTCCGGGACAGGGGCTGAGGGCAAAAACATTCAGTACTTC
>TRBV10-1|TRBJ2-5|12|-|-
CASSQGREAQYF
TGCGCCAGCAGCCAGGGTAGGGAGGCCCAGTACTTC
>TRBV6-5|TRBJ1-2|13|-|TRBD1
CASSPDRARGYTF
TGTGCCAGCAGTCCCGACAGGGCAAGGGGCTACACCTTC
>TRBV7-9|TRBJ1-3|14|-|-
CASSPPVGGSTIYF
TGTGCCAGCAGCCCGCCGGTTGGCGGAAGCACCATATATTTT
>TRBV10-3|TRBJ2-7|11|-|-
CAISPNSEQYF
TGTGCCATCAGCCCTAATAGCGAGCAGTACTTC
>TRBV7-9|TRBJ2-7|14|-|-
CASSLVASSYEQYF
TGTGCCAGCAGCTTAGTTGCGAGCTCCTACGAGCAGTACTTC
>TRBV5-1|TRBJ2-7|15|-|TRBD1
CASSLQTGGRYEQYF
TGCGCCAGCAGCCTTCAGACAGGGGGGAGGTACGAGCAGTACTTC
>TRBV7-2|TRBJ2-7|13|-|-
CASSSLSTYEQYF
TGTGCCAGCAGCTCACTATCCACCTACGAGCAGTACTTC
>TRBV27|TRBJ2-3|17|-|TRBD2
CASSLFLAGGVTDTQYF
TGTGCCAGCAGTTTATTTCTAGCGGGAGGGGTAACAGATACGCAGTATTTT
>TRBV6-5|TRBJ2-1|16|-|TRBD2
CASSYLRTSGGYEQFF
TGTGCCAGCAGTTACCTGCGGACTAGCGGGGGCTATGAGCAGTTCTTC
>TRBV15|TRBJ2-6|16|once|TRBD1
CATSRQGAFGANVLTF
TGTGCCACCAGCAGGCAGGGGGCGTTTGGGGCCAACGTCCTGACTTTC
>TRBV7-3|TRBJ1-6|14|-|-
CASSLNRDNSPLHF
TGTGCCAGCAGCTTAAACAGGGATAATTCACCCCTCCACTTT
>TRBV6-4|TRBJ2-1|16|-|TRBD1
CASSTTQGQGASEQFF
TGTGCCAGCAGTACCACTCAGGGACAGGGGGCTTCTGAGCAGTTCTTC
>TRBV9|TRBJ2-5|14|-|-
CASSPSGIEETQYF
TGTGCCAGCAGCCCCTCCGGGATCGAGGAGACCCAGTACTTC
>TRBV5-1|TRBJ2-1|15|-|-
CASSLVGGSYNEQFF
TGCGCCAGCAGCTTGGTCGGGGGTTCCTACAATGAGCAGTTCTTC
>TRBV28|TRBJ2-1|16|-|TRBD2
CASSPLSSGGNNEQFF
TGTGCCAGCAGTCCTCTATCTAGCGGGGGAAACAATGAGCAGTTCTTC
>TRBV5-1|TRBJ2-7|15|-|TRBD2
CASSPSGRDTYEQYF
TGCGCCAGCAGCCCGAGCGGGAGAGACACCTACGAGCAGTACTTC
>TRBV7-2|TRBJ2-5|15|-|-
CASSPSRVNQETQYF
TGTGCCAGCAGCCCCAGCAGGGTAAACCAAGAGACCCAGTACTTC
>TRBV7-9|TRBJ1-2|17|-|-
CASSLVSMEGDNYGYTF
TGTGCCAGCAGCTTAGTTTCGATGGAGGGAGACAACTATGGCTACACCTTC